This T cell receptor (beta chain) is from a study of T cell responses to AZD1222 COVID-19 vaccine. As to this clone: Antigen: not known.

Study-wide results and limits: Samples come after the peak T cell response, not at day 14. Among the donors, most were white British and more were female, and clonal diversity was possibly underestimated.

TCRdb keeps only in-frame clones here, not all; method: immunoSEQ multiplex PCR. The table has around 140,000 clones, around nine tenths seen once. The V end was cut by 7 bases, the J end by 6 bases, with 17 bases between. Germline values: CDR1 GTSNPN, CDR2 SVGIG (reference sequence). This CDR3 has 13 amino acids. This TCR was sampled from an adult in good health. The rearrangement uses TRBV30 and TRBJ2-3, with D unclear. The sequencing used peripheral blood, collected on day 0 of AZD1222 vaccination. CDR3 sequence (DNA): TGTGCCTTACCGGGCCGTTTGGGGGATACGCAGTATTTT. It is translated as CALPGRLGDTQYF.